This T cell receptor (beta chain) was retrieved from a study of T-cell memory formation after mild COVID-19. Across the study: Clustering of TCRs was largely donor specific.

Each CDR3 protein is one row after TCRdb ran MiXCR on the 5' RACE reads. The table records some 300,000 distinct CDR3 sequences, approximately 19% of them present only once. About this clonotype itself: Its antigen is as yet unknown.

CDR3 length: 12 residues. Trimming removed 3 bases at V and 11 bases at J, with 11 bases between. Germline V gene data show CDR1 as LGHDT and CDR2 as YNNKEL (reference sequence). Whole-study findings and limits: Researchers found some responding clones in pre-infection memory, a sign that cross-reactive memory joined.

The sequenced sample consisted of PBMCs or a T cell subset sorted from them (not recorded which). The receptor's source is a man between 18 and 29 years old who had mild COVID-19 (a few samples of this study predate the infection). Cell type and time point are not known. The genes are TRBV3-1 and TRBJ2-1, with a tentative D call TRBD2 (5 bases). CDR3 amino acids: CASSQEVRKQFF. CDR3 DNA: TGTGCCAGCAGCCAGGAGGTACGGAAGCAGTTCTTC.